The 27 T cell receptor beta chains listed next were all sequenced from one sample in a study of blood T cell repertoires in COVID-19. The data were produced by immunoSEQ multiplex PCR, yet TCRdb's version contains in-frame clones alone and is incomplete. The sample holds 20,000 to 25,000 clones; roughly nine tenths are singletons and the top ten take approximately 28%. What was sequenced was peripheral blood. The receptors were sampled from a woman between 70 and 85 years old with active COVID-19.

The CDR3 DNA sequence: TGTGCCAGTAGTCCCATCGACAGAGGTTCCGGGGAGCTGTTTTTT. Its translation: CASSPIDRGSGELFF. V usage is TRBV19 and J usage is TRBJ2-2; D is possibly TRBD1 (5 bases). V was pared by 5 bases and J by 6 bases, with 16 bases between. Germline V gene data show CDR1 as LNHDA and CDR2 as SQIVND (reference sequence). The CDR3 is 15 residues long.

In its sample, this clone was seen once. The chain has TRBV9 and TRBJ2-5; TRBD2 aligns across 8 bases. Trimming at V came to 2 bases and at J to 5 bases, leaving 5 bases not matched to a gene. The CDR3 contains 14 residues. Germline V gene lookup returns CDR1 SGDLS and CDR2 YYNGEE. The CDR3 nucleotides read TGTGCCAGCAGCGTCACTAGCGGTCCTGAGACCCAGTACTTC. As protein: CASSVTSGPETQYF.

The genes are TRBV27 and TRBJ2-7; D perhaps matches TRBD2 (7 bases). From germline, CDR1 is MNHEY and CDR2 SMNVEV (reference sequence). Trimming cost V 6 bases and J 4 bases, with 16 bases left between them. The CDR3 consists of 14 residues. CDR3 sequence (DNA): TGTGCCAGCAGCTGGGGGGGCCCTCGATACGAGCAGTACTTC. This sequence encodes CASSWGGPRYEQYF.

The chain combines TRBV7-2 with TRBJ1-4, with D possibly TRBD1 on 5 matching bases. Trimming shortened V by 5 bases and J by 10 bases, and 17 bases separated the two germline ends. CDR1 SGHTA and CDR2 FQGNSA come from the germline V gene. The CDR3 has 14 amino acids. The CDR3 loop reads CASSPGGGFGKLFF. The CDR3 DNA sequence: TGTGCCAGCAGCCCCGGGGGGGGTTTCGGAAAACTGTTTTTT.

V gene TRBV5-1 combines with J gene TRBJ1-1; D gene ambiguous. This CDR3 is built from 14 residues. V shed 0 bases and J shed 4 bases, with 10 bases lying between them. Per the germline V gene, CDR1 is SGHRS and CDR2 is YFSETQ. CDR3 nucleotide sequence: TGCGCCAGCAGCTTGGACCCGGGAGGCACTGAAGCTTTCTTT. This translates into CASSLDPGGTEAFF. Complete variable domain (other parts from reference TRBV5-1 and TRBJ1-1): KAGVTQTPRYLIKTRGQQVTLSCSPISGHRSVSWYQQTPGQGLQFLFEYFSETQRNKGNFPGRFSGRQFSNSRSEMNVSTLELGDSALYLCASSLDPGGTEAFFGQGTRLTVV.

This clone occurred once. The V call is TRBV12-5, the J call TRBJ2-3, with 7 positions matching TRBD2. Trimming at V came to 6 bases and at J to 2 bases, leaving 8 bases not matched to a gene. The germline gives CDR1 LGHNT, CDR2 FRNRAP. There are 15 residues in the CDR3. The CDR3 region has the DNA TGTGCTAGTGGCTTGACTAGCACCAACACAGATACGCAGTATTTT. It specifies CASGLTSTNTDTQYF.

This clone was seen just once. The V and J genes are TRBV2 and TRBJ1-6, with 7 positions matching TRBD1. The CDR3 totals 13 residues. Per the germline V gene, CDR1 is SNHLY and CDR2 is FYNNEI. V dropped 6 bases and J dropped 11; count of bases not matched to a gene: 7. CDR3 in amino acids: CASRGDREAPLHF. The CDR3 region has the DNA TGTGCCAGCAGGGGAGACAGGGAGGCACCCCTCCACTTT.

The V gene is TRBV6-5, the J gene TRBJ1-6; D remains unclear. Germline V gene lookup returns CDR1 MNHEY and CDR2 SVGAGI. The CDR3 has 13 amino acids. Trimming stripped 9 bases from V and 3 bases from J, with 9 bases between. The DNA for the CDR3 is TGTGCCAGTGGAGTGGGCTATAATTCACCCCTCCACTTT. Protein: CASGVGYNSPLHF.

CDR3 sequence (DNA): TGCGCCAGCAGTCAGGGAGCGGGGGCCCGAAATGAGCAGTTCTTC. Protein product: CASSQGAGARNEQFF. The chain carries TRBV5-1 and TRBJ2-1; TRBD2 matches at 8 bases. V lost 5 bases to trimming and J lost 7 bases; unmatched junction nucleotides: 11. CDR1 is SGHRS, CDR2 YFSETQ, per germline. CDR3 size: 15 residues.

This sequence joins TRBV5-1 and TRBJ1-6; a possible D gene is TRBD1 (5 bases). Trimming stripped 6 bases from V and 6 bases from J, with 16 bases between. This CDR3 has 15 residues. From germline, CDR1 is SGHRS and CDR2 YFSETQ. CDR3 in DNA: TGCGCCAGCACCCCCGCTACAGGAATTAATTCACCCCTCCACTTT. This sequence encodes CASTPATGINSPLHF.

The chain joins TRBV14 to TRBJ1-2, with D possibly matching TRBD1 (5 bases). Germline-derived CDR1 and CDR2 are SGHDN and FVKESK. CDR3 length: 14 residues. V was clipped by 2 bases and J by 4 bases, with 11 bases between them. The DNA for the CDR3 is TGTGCCAGCAGCCAACCCGACAGAGCCTATGGCTACACCTTC. This codes for CASSQPDRAYGYTF.

This clone was found a few times. V gene TRBV7-9 combines with J gene TRBJ2-5, with D possibly TRBD1 on 6 matching bases. The CDR3 contains 18 residues. Germline CDR1 and CDR2: SEHNR and FQNEAQ (reference sequence). The V end lost 6 bases, the J end lost 1 base, and 24 bases lay between the germline ends. The chain's CDR3 is CASRNSDTRTALQETQYF. CDR3 DNA sequence: TGTGCCAGCAGGAACTCCGACACCCGGACAGCGCTCCAAGAGACCCAGTACTTC.

V usage is TRBV14 and J usage is TRBJ1-3; maybe TRBD1 (6 bases). The germline V and J ends were trimmed by 1 base and 8 bases, with 12 bases remaining between them. The germline V gene has CDR1 SGHDN and CDR2 FVKESK. This CDR3 contains 14 residues. Written as DNA, the CDR3 is TGTGCCAGCAGCCAAGTGGGCGCAGGGGACACCATATATTTT. Translated: CASSQVGAGDTIYF. The complete variable domain, with remaining parts taken from reference TRBV14 and TRBJ1-3, reads EAGVTQFPSHSVIEKGQTVTLRCDPISGHDNLYWYRRVMGKEIKFLLHFVKESKQDESGMPNNRFLAERTGGTYSTLKVQPAELEDSGVYFCASSQVGAGDTIYFGEGSWLTVV.

This chain uses TRBV7-2 with TRBJ2-7, with a tentative D call TRBD2 (6 bases). This CDR3 contains 13 residues. The V gene lost 3 bases and the J gene lost 3 bases, with 9 bases spanning the gap. The germline CDR1 and CDR2 sequences are SGHTA and FQGNSA. The CDR3 DNA reads as TGTGCCAGCAGCTTCGGCGGGAACTACGAGCAGTACTTC. It translates to CASSFGGNYEQYF.

This chain connects TRBV28 to TRBJ2-1; 8 positions match TRBD2. The CDR3 is 15 amino acids. The germline V gene encodes CDR1 MDHEN and CDR2 SYDVKM. J lost 4 bases, V lost 6 bases, and 8 bases had no gene match. The CDR3 spells CASSQSGGGYNEQFF. CDR3 DNA: TGTGCCAGCAGCCAAAGCGGGGGAGGATACAATGAGCAGTTCTTC.

This rearrangement joins TRBV2 to TRBJ1-2; D not resolved. The V gene lost 7 bases and the J gene lost 14 bases, with 20 bases spanning the gap. Per germline, CDR1 SNHLY and CDR2 FYNNEI. The CDR3 sequence is 12 residues long. The CDR3 DNA follows: TGTGCCAGCATCTTGGACGGACTGGGCCCTACCTTC. It is translated as CASILDGLGPTF.

By share, this clone ranks as large. The rearrangement joins TRBV10-3 to TRBJ1-5; D is unresolved. The CDR3 spans 13 residues. V was pared by 0 bases and J by 5 bases, with 5 bases between. In germline, CDR1 is ENHRY, CDR2 SYGVKD. The CDR3 sequence is CAISESQDQPQHF. In DNA form, the CDR3 reads TGTGCCATCAGTGAGTCCCAGGATCAGCCCCAGCATTTT.

The chain recombines TRBV19 with TRBJ2-3; tentatively, D is TRBD1 (7 bases). With 5 bases removed from V and 5 bases from J, the gap between germline ends came to 11 bases. The germline gives CDR1 LNHDA, CDR2 SQIVND (reference sequence). CDR3 size: 13 residues. CDR3 in DNA: TGTGCCAGTAGTGTCCAGGGGGGAGATACGCAGTATTTT. It is translated as CASSVQGGDTQYF. Combining the CDR3 with reference TRBV19 and TRBJ2-3 gives the whole variable domain DGGITQSPKYLFRKEGQNVTLSCEQNLNHDAMYWYRQDPGQGLRLIYYSQIVNDFQKGDIAEGYSVSREKKESFPLTVTSAQKNPTAFYLCASSVQGGDTQYFGPGTRLTVL.

This clone was seen only once. The V and J genes are TRBV5-5 and TRBJ2-7; TRBD1 is a possible D gene (5 bases). The CDR3 runs 13 residues. Germline CDR1 reads SGHKS; CDR2 reads YYEKEE (reference sequence). Trimming stripped 4 bases from V and 3 bases from J, with 11 bases between. Here the CDR3 reads CASSLTAFYEQYF. The CDR3 DNA reads TGTGCCAGCAGCCTGACAGCTTTCTACGAGCAGTACTTC. Drawing the rest from reference TRBV5-5 and TRBJ2-7, the complete variable domain is DAGVTQSPTHLIKTRGQQVTLRCSPISGHKSVSWYQQVLGQGPQFIFQYYEKEERGRGNFPDRFSARQFPNYSSELNVNALLLGDSALYLCASSLTAFYEQYFGPGTRLTVT.

This chain joins TRBV5-4 and TRBJ2-4; maybe TRBD1 (6 bases). The CDR3 extends over 13 amino acids. Germline V gene lookup returns CDR1 SGHNT and CDR2 YYREEE (reference sequence). V lost 4 bases to trimming and J lost 4 bases, with 9 bases between them. CDR3 amino acids: CASSGTGKNIQYF. DNA of the CDR3: TGTGCCAGCAGCGGAACAGGGAAAAACATTCAGTACTTC.

This clone occurred once. The rearrangement joins TRBV3-1 (or the pseudogene TRBV3-2) to TRBJ2-2; D may be TRBD2 (6 bases). Per germline, CDR1 LGHDT and CDR2 YNNKEL (reference sequence). The CDR3 is 17 residues long. V dropped 3 bases and J dropped 5 bases, with 19 bases sitting between them. CDR3 nucleotide sequence: TGTGCCAGCAGCCATACCCGGGAGACCCCGAGGACCGGGGAGCTGTTTTTT. Encoded protein: CASSHTRETPRTGELFF.

This clone was counted a single time. This chain uses TRBV4-2 with TRBJ1-4; TRBD1 aligns across 7 bases. CDR3 length: 16 amino acids. CDR1 is LGHNA, CDR2 YNFKEQ, per germline. With 2 bases clipped from V and 7 bases from J, the junction kept 10 bases outside the gene matches. CDR3 bases: TGTGCCAGCAGCCAACGGAAACAGGGGTCGGGTGAAAAACTGTTTTTT. Protein: CASSQRKQGSGEKLFF.

The chain uses TRBV19 and TRBJ2-2; 8 bases are a match to TRBD1. Germline CDR1 and CDR2: LNHDA and SQIVND (reference sequence). The junction had 8 bases not matched to a gene; V was cut back by 3 bases and J by 5 bases. The CDR3 has 16 residues. The CDR3 DNA sequence: TGTGCCAGTAGTATCCTACAGGGGGTAGGGACCGGGGAGCTGTTTTTT. Protein: CASSILQGVGTGELFF.

V is TRBV7-3 and J is TRBJ2-1; 8 bases map to TRBD1. Germline values: CDR1 SGHTA, CDR2 FQGTGA. Trimming took 5 bases from V and 2 from J; bases not matched to a gene: 11. The CDR3 is 17 residues long. The CDR3 sequence is CASSPYTGGNPYNEQFF. As DNA, the CDR3 is TGTGCCAGCAGCCCGTATACAGGGGGAAACCCCTACAATGAGCAGTTCTTC.

The chain employs TRBV6-5 and TRBJ1-2; maybe TRBD1 (6 bases). The ends were cut back, 2 bases at V and 4 bases at J, with 14 bases in the middle. Germline V gene sequence: CDR1 MNHEY, CDR2 SVGAGI. The CDR3 length is 15 residues. CDR3: CASSYRTRGGYGYTF. CDR3 bases: TGTGCCAGCAGTTACCGCACGCGAGGGGGCTATGGCTACACCTTC.

The chain recombines TRBV18 with TRBJ2-4; D is uncertain. Trimming took off 4 bases at V and 0 bases at J, with 16 bases between the two ends. The germline V gene has CDR1 KGHSH and CDR2 LQKENI. The CDR3 has 17 amino acids. CDR3 in amino acids: CASSLTTGSLAKNIQYF. CDR3 coding DNA: TGTGCCAGCTCACTTACGACTGGATCACTAGCCAAAAACATTCAGTACTTC. The full variable domain, in which reference TRBV18 and TRBJ2-4 provide the parts outside the CDR3, is NAGVMQNPRHLVRRRGQEARLRCSPMKGHSHVYWYRQLPEEGLKFMVYLQKENIIDESGMPKERFSAEFPKEGPSILRIQQVVRGDSAAYFCASSLTTGSLAKNIQYFGAGTRLSVL.

The chain employs TRBV9 and TRBJ1-1; TRBD1 matches 8 bases. This CDR3 region has 16 residues. J was trimmed by 4 bases and V by 9 bases; bases with no gene match: 17. CDR1 and CDR2 (germline): SGDLS, YYNGEE. Here the CDR3 reads CANRAAHRGTTTEAFF. The CDR3 region has the DNA TGTGCCAACCGGGCGGCACACAGGGGGACAACCACTGAAGCTTTCTTT. The whole variable domain, remainder taken from reference TRBV9 and TRBJ1-1, is DSGVTQTPKHLITATGQRVTLRCSPRSGDLSVYWYQQSLDQGLQFLIQYYNGEERAKGNILERFSAQQFPDLHSELNLSSLELGDSALYFCANRAAHRGTTTEAFFGQGTRLTVV.